This TCR beta chain was profiled in a study of T cells in Graves' hyperthyroidism and ophthalmopathy. Amplification yielded TCR beta CDR3 regions, with RNA transcripts as the source. RT-PCR in the first round (using the HTBI primer set) targeted the TCR CDR3. TCRdb called the multiplex PCR reads again in MiXCR, with one record for every CDR3 protein. The sample has more than 450,000 distinct CDR3 sequences, approximately 15% seen once; the top ten hold more than 11%. In this sample, this clonotype turned up a few times. Its cognate antigen is unknown. Study-wide points: Most thyroid clonotypes with frequency above 0.001 were detected in blood.

This CDR3 spans 15 amino acids. V gave up 9 bases and J gave up 5 bases; unmatched junction bases: 12. Germline V lookup: CDR1 SGHTA, CDR2 FQGTGA. Sequenced material: blood. This rearrangement joins TRBV7-3 to TRBJ2-1; TRBD2 aligns across 8 bases. The source is a woman between 35 and 50 years old with Graves' hyperthyroidism. The CDR3 DNA is TGTGCCAGGATGGTTACTAGCGGATTGAACAATGAGCAGTTCTTC. Translating it yields CARMVTSGLNNEQFF.